This entry describes one T cell receptor beta chain. The data were obtained in a study of blood T cell repertoires in COVID-19. Study as a whole: Samples taken during acute and convalescent COVID-19 were collected in the United States, Italy and Spain.

Two negative PCRs, clearance, or symptom resolution were required of recovered Cohort 3 donors. Per the germline V gene, CDR1 is SGDLS and CDR2 is YYNGEE. The CDR3 contains 15 residues. The V segment lost 4 bases and the J segment 5 bases; nucleotides outside the gene matches: 9. TCRdb's copy holds only in-frame clones and misses some; the assay was immunoSEQ multiplex PCR. The sample has about 220,000 clones; around 90% are singletons. The chain is built from TRBV9 and TRBJ2-5, with 9 positions matching TRBD1. The clonotype originates from a woman between 25 and 40 years old who had recovered from COVID-19. Sequenced input: PBMCs or T cells enriched from blood (not recorded which). For the CDR3, the DNA is TGTGCCAGCAGCCCCGGGACAGGGTCAGGCGAGACCCAGTACTTC. Its protein product is CASSPGTGSGETQYF.